The TCR beta chain under discussion was sequenced for a study of cytomegalovirus exposure and HLA in healthy donors. Donors were ostensibly healthy at sampling, although undocumented immune exposures were probable. The PCR had 60 Vbeta and 13 Jbeta primers. Assay used: immunoSEQ multiplex PCR; TCRdb lists only in-frame clones, some missing. The sample has under 200,000 clones, around four fifths seen once. As for this clone: Its antigen remains unknown.

The germline V gene encodes CDR1 SGHTA and CDR2 FQGTGA. The CDR3 contains 15 residues. Trimming took 5 bases from V and 5 from J; bases not matched to a gene: 7. General study findings and limits: With further analysis later on, most CMV-associated TCR beta chains appeared HLA-restricted.

The sample consisted of PBMCs. This sequence joins TRBV7-3 and TRBJ2-3, with 10 positions matching TRBD1. The sequence was collected from a man in his forties or fifties in good health and CMV-seropositive. The CDR3, as DNA: TGTGCCAGCAGCCCAGGGGGACAGGGGATAGATACGCAGTATTTT. Translating it yields CASSPGGQGIDTQYF.